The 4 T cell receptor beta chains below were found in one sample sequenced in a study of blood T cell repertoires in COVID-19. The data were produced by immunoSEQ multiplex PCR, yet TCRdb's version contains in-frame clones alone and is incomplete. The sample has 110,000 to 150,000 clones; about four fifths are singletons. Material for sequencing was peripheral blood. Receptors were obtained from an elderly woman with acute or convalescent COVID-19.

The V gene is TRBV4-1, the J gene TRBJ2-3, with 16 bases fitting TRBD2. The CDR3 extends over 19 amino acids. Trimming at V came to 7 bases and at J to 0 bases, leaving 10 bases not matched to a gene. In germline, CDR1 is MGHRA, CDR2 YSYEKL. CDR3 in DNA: TGCGCCAGCACCCCTACCGGGACTAGCGGGGGGGCGAGCACAGATACGCAGTATTTT. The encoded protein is CASTPTGTSGGASTDTQYF.

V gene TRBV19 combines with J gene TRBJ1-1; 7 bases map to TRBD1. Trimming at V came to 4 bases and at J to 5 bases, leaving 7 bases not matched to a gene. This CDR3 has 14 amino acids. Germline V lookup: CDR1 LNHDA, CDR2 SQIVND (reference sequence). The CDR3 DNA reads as TGTGCCAGTAGTACTTACAGGGGTGGGACTGAAGCTTTCTTT. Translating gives CASSTYRGGTEAFF.

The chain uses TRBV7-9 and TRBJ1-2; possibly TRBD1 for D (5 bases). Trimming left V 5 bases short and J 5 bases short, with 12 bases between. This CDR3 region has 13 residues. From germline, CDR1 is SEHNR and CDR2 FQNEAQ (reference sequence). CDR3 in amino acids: CASSRLQGYGYTF. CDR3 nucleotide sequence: TGTGCCAGCAGCCGACTTCAGGGTTATGGCTACACCTTC.

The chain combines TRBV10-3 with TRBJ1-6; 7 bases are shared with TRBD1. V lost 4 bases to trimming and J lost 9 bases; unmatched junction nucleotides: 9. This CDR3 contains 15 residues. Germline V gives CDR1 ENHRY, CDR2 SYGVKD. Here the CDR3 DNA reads TGTGCCATCAGTGGATCGACAGGGTTGGGTTCACCCCTCCACTTT. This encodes CAISGSTGLGSPLHF.